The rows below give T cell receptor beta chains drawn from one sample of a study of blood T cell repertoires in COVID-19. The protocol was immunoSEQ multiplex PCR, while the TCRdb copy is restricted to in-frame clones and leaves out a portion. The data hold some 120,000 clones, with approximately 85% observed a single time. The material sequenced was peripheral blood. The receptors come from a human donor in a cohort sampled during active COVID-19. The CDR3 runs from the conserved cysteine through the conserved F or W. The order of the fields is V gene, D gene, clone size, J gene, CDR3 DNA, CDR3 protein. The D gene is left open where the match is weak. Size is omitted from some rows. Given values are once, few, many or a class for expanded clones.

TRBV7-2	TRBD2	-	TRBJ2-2	TGTGCCAGCAGCCGGACTAGCGGAACACTCGGGGAGCTGTTTTTT	CASSRTSGTLGELFF
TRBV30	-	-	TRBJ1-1	TGTGCCTGGAGTGTAGGGTGGGGGCAGGAGGCTTTCTTT	CAWSVGWGQEAFF
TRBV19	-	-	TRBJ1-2	TGTGCCAGTAGTATCCGCAGGGACTATGGCTACACCTTC	CASSIRRDYGYTF
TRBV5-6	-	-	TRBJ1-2	TGTGCCAGCAGCTTGATGATAACAGCTCAATCCTCCGGCGGCTACACCTTC	CASSLMITAQSSGGYTF
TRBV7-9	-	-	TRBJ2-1	TGTGCCAGCAGCCCGTCCGGACTAAACGAGCAGTTCTTC	CASSPSGLNEQFF
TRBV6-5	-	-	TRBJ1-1	TGTGCCAGCAGCCTCGGGGCAGGAGGGTCCTCAGTGGCTTTCTTT	CASSLGAGGSSVAFF
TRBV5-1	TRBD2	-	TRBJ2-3	TGCGCCAGCAGCCCACTAGCGGAACCAGATACGCAGTATTTT	CASSPLAEPDTQYF
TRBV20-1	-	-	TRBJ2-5	TGCAGTGCTAGAGATCTGGAGACCCAGTACTTC	CSARDLETQYF
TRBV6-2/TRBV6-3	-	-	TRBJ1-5	TGTGCCAGCAGTTACTTGGTTCCCGGGGAGCAGCATTTT	CASSYLVPGEQHF
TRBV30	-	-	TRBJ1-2	TGTGCCTGGACGGGGTCTGACGGAAATGGCTACACCTTC	CAWTGSDGNGYTF
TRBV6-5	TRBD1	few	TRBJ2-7	TGTGCCAGCACGGGACAGGGGGGAATGGACGAGCAGTACTTC	CASTGQGGMDEQYF
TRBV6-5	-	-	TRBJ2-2	TGTGCCAGCAGTTTTTCCATTACCGGGGAGCTGTTTTTT	CASSFSITGELFF
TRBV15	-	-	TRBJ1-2	TGTGCCACCAGCAGAGGCGGACAATACTATGGCTACACCTTC	CATSRGGQYYGYTF
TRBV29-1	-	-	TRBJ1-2	TGCAGCGCCCAGGGATCAGGCTACACCTTC	CSAQGSGYTF
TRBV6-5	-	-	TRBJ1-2	TGTGCCAGCACCCCAGGAGGGTCCAGCTACACCTTC	CASTPGGSSYTF
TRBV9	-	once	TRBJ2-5	TGTGCCAGCAGCGTAGATTGGGGCGGGACGGAGACCCAGTACTTC	CASSVDWGGTETQYF
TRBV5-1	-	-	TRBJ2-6	TGCGCCAGCAGCTTGGATGGGACTTTGCTTGCGGGAAGCTCTGGGGCCAACGTCCTGACTTTC	CASSLDGTLLAGSSGANVLTF
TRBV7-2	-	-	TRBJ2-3	TGTGCCAGCAGCTTAGCGAGTGTGGGCCCCACAGATACGCAGTATTTT	CASSLASVGPTDTQYF
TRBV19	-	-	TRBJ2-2	TGTGCCAGTAGTATACTACGGTCCACCGGGGAGCTGTTTTTT	CASSILRSTGELFF
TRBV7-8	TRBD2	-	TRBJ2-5	TGTGCCAGCCGACTAGGACGGGGGGGGCGTCAAGAGACCCAGTACTTC	CASRLGRGGRQETQYF
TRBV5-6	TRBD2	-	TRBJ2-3	TGTGCCAGCAGCTTACTAGCGGGAGACACAGATACGCAGTATTTT	CASSLLAGDTDTQYF
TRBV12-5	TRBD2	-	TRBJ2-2	TGTGCTAGTGGTTCCCCGGGGAGGGAATTTGTCGGGGAGCTGTTTTTT	CASGSPGREFVGELFF
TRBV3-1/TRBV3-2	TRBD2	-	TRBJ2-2	TGTGCCAGCAGTATAGCGGGGGGCCCCCGGTTGGAGCTGTTTTTT	CASSIAGGPRLELFF
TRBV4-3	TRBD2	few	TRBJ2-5	TGCGCCAGCAGCCAAGATGTACAGCGGGGTTACGAGACCCAGTACTTC	CASSQDVQRGYETQYF
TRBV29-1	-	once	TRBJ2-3	TGCAGCGTTGAAGATCGGGGAGCCAGGCCAGATACGCAGTATTTT	CSVEDRGARPDTQYF
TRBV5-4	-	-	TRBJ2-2	TGTGCCAGCAGCCCTCCGGGACTCCCCAACACCGGGGAGCTGTTTTTT	CASSPPGLPNTGELFF
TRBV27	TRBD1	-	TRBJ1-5	TGTGCCAGCAGTTTATCAACCGGGACAGTTAATCAGCCCCAGCATTTT	CASSLSTGTVNQPQHF
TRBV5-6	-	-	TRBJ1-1	TGTGCCAGCAGCTTCGGGGCGGCCCAGGGGCCTTTCTTT	CASSFGAAQGPFF
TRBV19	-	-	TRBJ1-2	TGTGCCAGTAGTATCTTGGGGGCCTCCAAAGTTAAATATGGCTACACCTTC	CASSILGASKVKYGYTF
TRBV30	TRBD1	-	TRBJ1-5	TGTGCCTGGAGTGTACGGACAGGGGGACTCTATAGCAATCAGCCCCAGCATTTT	CAWSVRTGGLYSNQPQHF
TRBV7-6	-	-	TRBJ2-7	TGTGCCAGCAGCTTTTCTAACTCCTACGAGCAGTACTTC	CASSFSNSYEQYF
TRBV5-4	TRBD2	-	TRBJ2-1	TGTGCCAGCAGCTCTGGGACTAGCGGGAGTGAGCAGTTCTTC	CASSSGTSGSEQFF
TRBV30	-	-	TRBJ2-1	TGTGCCTGGAGTGTACGTAAGGGGGAGCAGTTCTTC	CAWSVRKGEQFF
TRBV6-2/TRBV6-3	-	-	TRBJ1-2	TGTGCCAGCAGTTACAGCGTCAGCAACTATGGCTACACCTTC	CASSYSVSNYGYTF
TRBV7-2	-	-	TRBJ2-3	TGTGCCAGCAGCTTAAGTCCCGGGTCAGATACGCAGTATTTT	CASSLSPGSDTQYF
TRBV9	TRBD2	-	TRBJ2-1	TGTGCCAGCAGCGCCCCGACTAGCGGGAGTTCTTGGGAGCAGTTCTTC	CASSAPTSGSSWEQFF
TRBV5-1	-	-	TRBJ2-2	TGCGCCAGCAGCCTGTCTAGCGATCTCTCCGGGGAGCTGTTTTTT	CASSLSSDLSGELFF
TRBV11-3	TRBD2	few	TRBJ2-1	TGTGCCAGCAGCTTTCGCGGGAGCTTTAGAGAGAATGAGCAGTTCTTC	CASSFRGSFRENEQFF
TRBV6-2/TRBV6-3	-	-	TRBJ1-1	TGTGCCAGCAGCGGGGTCGGGGGCACTGAAGCTTTCTTT	CASSGVGGTEAFF
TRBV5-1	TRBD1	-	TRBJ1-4	TGCGCCAGCAGCTCCCTGACAGGGTTAGGTGAAAAACTGTTTTTT	CASSSLTGLGEKLFF
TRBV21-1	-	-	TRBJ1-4	TGTGCCAACGTCCGACCGCGGTCAAATGAAAAACTGTTTTTT	CANVRPRSNEKLFF
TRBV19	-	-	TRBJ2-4	TGTGCCAGTAGTATGTCTCCGGGATCCGACATTCAGTACTTC	CASSMSPGSDIQYF
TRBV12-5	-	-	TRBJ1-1	TGTGCTAGTGGTTTGTATACTGAAGCTTTCTTT	CASGLYTEAFF
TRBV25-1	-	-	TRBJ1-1	TGTGCCAGCAGTCCCTGGAAGGGGGAAAACACTGAAGCTTTCTTT	CASSPWKGENTEAFF
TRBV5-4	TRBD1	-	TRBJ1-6	TGTGCCAGCAGCTCCGGGACAGGGGAGCGGAATTCACCCCTCCACTTT	CASSSGTGERNSPLHF
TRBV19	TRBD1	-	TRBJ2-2	TGTGCCAGTACCCCCCGGGACAGGGGGTGGGTCGGGGAGCTGTTTTTT	CASTPRDRGWVGELFF
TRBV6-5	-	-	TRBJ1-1	TGTGCCAGCAGTTACCCCCGACAGACCAAGAACACTGAAGCTTTCTTT	CASSYPRQTKNTEAFF
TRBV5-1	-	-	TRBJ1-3	TGCGCCAGCAGTACTCAGGGGCGAGACACCATATATTTT	CASSTQGRDTIYF
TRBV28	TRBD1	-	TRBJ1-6	TGTGCCAGCAGTTTACCGGGACAGGGGGCTGGTAATTCACCCCTCCACTTT	CASSLPGQGAGNSPLHF
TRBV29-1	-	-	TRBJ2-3	TGCAGCGTTGAAACGGGGACAGATACGCAGTATTTT	CSVETGTDTQYF
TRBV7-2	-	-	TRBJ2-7	TGTGCCAGCAGCCCCCGCTACGAGCAGTACTTC	CASSPRYEQYF
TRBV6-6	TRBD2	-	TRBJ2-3	TGTGCCAGCAGTTTCGGGGGGGCCTGGAGCACAGATACGCAGTATTTT	CASSFGGAWSTDTQYF
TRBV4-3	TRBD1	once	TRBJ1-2	TGCGCCAGCAGCCATCTGGGGCGACAGGGGAACTATGGCTACACCTTC	CASSHLGRQGNYGYTF
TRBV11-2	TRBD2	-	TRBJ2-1	TGTGCCAGCAGCTTAGTGGGCGGGGGGAATGAGCAGTTCTTC	CASSLVGGGNEQFF